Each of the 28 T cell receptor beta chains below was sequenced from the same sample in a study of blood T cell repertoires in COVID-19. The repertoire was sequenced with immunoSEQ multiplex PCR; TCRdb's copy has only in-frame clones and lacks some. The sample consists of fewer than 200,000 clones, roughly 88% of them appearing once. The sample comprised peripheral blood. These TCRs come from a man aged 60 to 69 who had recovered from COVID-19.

CDR3 nucleotides: TGTGCCACCAGCAGAGCCACAGGGGTGGATTCCGAGCAGTACTTC. Translating gives CATSRATGVDSEQYF. The rearrangement uses TRBV15 and TRBJ2-7; 7 nucleotides agree with TRBD1. The V segment lost 1 base and the J segment 6 bases; nucleotides outside the gene matches: 9. Germline CDR1 is LNHNV and CDR2 is YYDKDF (reference sequence). The CDR3 is 15 residues long.

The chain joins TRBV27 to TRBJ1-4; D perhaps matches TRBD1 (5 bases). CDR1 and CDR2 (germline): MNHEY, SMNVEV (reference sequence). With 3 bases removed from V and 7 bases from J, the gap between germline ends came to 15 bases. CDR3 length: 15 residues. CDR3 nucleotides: TGTGCCAGCAGTTTCGTTGACAGACTGGGTGAAAAACTGTTTTTT. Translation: CASSFVDRLGEKLFF.

The CDR3 sequence is CASSQGRNPAGGTDTQYF. CDR3 DNA: TGCGCCAGCAGCCAAGGAAGAAACCCGGCGGGGGGCACAGATACGCAGTATTTT. The chain uses TRBV4-3 and TRBJ2-3; TRBD2 matches 7 bases. Germline V CDR1 and CDR2: LGHNA, YSLEER. The ends lost 1 base at V and 1 base at J; junction bases unmatched: 11. The CDR3 consists of 18 residues.

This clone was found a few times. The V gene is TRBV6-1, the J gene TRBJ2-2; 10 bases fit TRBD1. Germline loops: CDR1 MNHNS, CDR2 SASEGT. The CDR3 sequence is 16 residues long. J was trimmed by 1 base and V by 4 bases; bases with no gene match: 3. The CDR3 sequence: CASSGGQGRNTGELFF. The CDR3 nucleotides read TGTGCCAGCAGTGGGGGACAGGGGCGGAACACCGGGGAGCTGTTTTTT.

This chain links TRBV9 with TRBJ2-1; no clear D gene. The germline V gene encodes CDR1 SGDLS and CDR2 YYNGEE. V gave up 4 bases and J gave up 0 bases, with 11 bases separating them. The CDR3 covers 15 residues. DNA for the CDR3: TGTGCCAGCAGCCCCGCCGCTACCTCCTACAATGAGCAGTTCTTC. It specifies CASSPAATSYNEQFF.

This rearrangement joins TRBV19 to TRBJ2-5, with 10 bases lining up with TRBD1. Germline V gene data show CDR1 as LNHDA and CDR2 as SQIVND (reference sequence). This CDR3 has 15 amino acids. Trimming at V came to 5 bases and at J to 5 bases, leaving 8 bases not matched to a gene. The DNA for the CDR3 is TGTGCCAGTAGTCCCGGGACAGGGGAGGTGGAGACCCAGTACTTC. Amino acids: CASSPGTGEVETQYF.

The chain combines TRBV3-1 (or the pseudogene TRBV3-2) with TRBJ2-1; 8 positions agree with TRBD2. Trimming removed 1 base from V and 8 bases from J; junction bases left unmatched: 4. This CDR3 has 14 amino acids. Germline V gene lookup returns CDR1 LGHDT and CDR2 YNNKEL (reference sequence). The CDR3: CASSQVSRGDEQFF. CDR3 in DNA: TGTGCCAGCAGCCAAGTCTCGCGGGGGGATGAGCAGTTCTTC.

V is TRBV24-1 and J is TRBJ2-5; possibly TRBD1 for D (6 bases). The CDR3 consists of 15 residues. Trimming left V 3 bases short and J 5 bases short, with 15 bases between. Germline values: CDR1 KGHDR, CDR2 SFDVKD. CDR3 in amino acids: CATSDGKGGTETQYF. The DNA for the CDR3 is TGTGCCACCAGTGATGGAAAAGGGGGAACGGAGACCCAGTACTTC.

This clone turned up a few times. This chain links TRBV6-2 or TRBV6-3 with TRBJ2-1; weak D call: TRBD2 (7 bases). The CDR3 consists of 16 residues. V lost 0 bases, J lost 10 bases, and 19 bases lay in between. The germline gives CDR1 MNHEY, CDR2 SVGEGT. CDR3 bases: TGTGCCAGCAGTTACTCTGGAAGGGGGGGTGCATGGGAGCAGTTCTTC. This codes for CASSYSGRGGAWEQFF.

Here the CDR3 reads CASSRAGGSGGEQFF. Here the CDR3 DNA reads TGTGCCAGCAGCCGGGCGGGGGGGTCCGGAGGTGAGCAGTTCTTC. This sequence joins TRBV7-2 and TRBJ2-1; 9 nucleotides match TRBD2. CDR1 is SGHTA, CDR2 FQGNSA, per germline. V lost 5 bases, J lost 9 bases, and 11 bases stayed unmatched. The CDR3 is made up of 15 amino acids.

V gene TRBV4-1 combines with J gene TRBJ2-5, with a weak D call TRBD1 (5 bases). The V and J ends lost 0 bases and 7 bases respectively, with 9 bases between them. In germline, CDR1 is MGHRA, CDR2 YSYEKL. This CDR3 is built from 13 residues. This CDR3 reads CASSQEDIGTQYF. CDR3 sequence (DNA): TGCGCCAGCAGCCAAGAGGACATTGGGACCCAGTACTTC.

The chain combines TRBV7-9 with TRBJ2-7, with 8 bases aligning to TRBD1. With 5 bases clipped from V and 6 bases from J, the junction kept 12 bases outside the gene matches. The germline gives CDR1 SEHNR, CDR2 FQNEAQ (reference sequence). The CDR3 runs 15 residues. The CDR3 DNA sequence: TGTGCCAGCAGCCCCGGACAGGGCGAAATCAGCGAGCAGTACTTC. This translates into CASSPGQGEISEQYF.

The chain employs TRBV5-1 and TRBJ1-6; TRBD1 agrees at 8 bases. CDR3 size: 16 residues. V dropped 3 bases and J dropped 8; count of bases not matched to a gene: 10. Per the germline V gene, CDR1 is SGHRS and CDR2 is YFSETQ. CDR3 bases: TGCGCCAGCAGCTCCGCCCCCGGACAGGGAGATTCACCCCTCCACTTT. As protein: CASSSAPGQGDSPLHF.

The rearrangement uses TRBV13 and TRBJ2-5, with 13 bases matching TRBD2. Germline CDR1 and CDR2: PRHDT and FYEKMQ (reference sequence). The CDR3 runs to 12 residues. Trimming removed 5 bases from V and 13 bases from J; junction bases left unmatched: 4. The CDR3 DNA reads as TGTGCCAGCAGCCCGACTAGCGGGGGGAGGTACTTC. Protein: CASSPTSGGRYF.

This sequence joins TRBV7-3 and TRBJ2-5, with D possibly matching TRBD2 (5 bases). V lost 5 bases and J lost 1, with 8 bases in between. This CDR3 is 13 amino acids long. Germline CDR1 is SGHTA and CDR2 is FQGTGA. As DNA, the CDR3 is TGTGCCAGCAGCCGCGGACTCCAAGAGACCCAGTACTTC. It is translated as CASSRGLQETQYF.

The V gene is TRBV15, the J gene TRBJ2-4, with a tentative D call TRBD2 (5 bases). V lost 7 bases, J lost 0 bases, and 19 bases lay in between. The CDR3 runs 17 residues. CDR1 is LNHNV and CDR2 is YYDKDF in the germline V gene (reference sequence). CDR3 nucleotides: TGTGCCACCATACCAGAGGACTTTATGGAAGCCAAAAACATTCAGTACTTC. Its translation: CATIPEDFMEAKNIQYF.

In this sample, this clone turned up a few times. CDR3 in amino acids: CASSLWLAGGTDTQYF. The CDR3 DNA reads as TGTGCCAGCAGCTTGTGGCTAGCGGGGGGTACAGATACGCAGTATTTT. The J gene is TRBJ2-3, the V gene TRBV7-2; 11 nucleotides align to TRBD2. Trimming removed 3 bases from V and 3 bases from J; junction bases left unmatched: 5. In germline, CDR1 is SGHTA, CDR2 FQGNSA. The CDR3 has 16 amino acids.

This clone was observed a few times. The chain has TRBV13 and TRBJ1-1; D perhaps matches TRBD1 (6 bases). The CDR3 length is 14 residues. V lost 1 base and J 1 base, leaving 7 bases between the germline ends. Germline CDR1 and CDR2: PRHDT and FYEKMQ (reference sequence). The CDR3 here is CASSLVDRNTEAFF. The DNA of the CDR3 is TGTGCCAGCAGCTTAGTGGACAGGAACACTGAAGCTTTCTTT.

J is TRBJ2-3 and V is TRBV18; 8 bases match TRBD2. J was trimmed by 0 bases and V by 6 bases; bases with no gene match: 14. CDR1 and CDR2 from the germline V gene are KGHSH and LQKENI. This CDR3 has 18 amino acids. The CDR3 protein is CASSFHPMTSDSTDTQYF. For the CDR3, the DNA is TGTGCCAGCTCGTTTCACCCTATGACTAGCGATAGCACAGATACGCAGTATTTT. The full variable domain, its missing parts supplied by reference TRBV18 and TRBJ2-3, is NAGVMQNPRHLVRRRGQEARLRCSPMKGHSHVYWYRQLPEEGLKFMVYLQKENIIDESGMPKERFSAEFPKEGPSILRIQQVVRGDSAAYFCASSFHPMTSDSTDTQYFGPGTRLTVL.

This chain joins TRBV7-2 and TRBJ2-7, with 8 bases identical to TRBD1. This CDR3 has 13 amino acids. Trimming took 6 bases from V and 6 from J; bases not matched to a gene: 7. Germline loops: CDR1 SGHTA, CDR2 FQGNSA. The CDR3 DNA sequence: TGTGCCAGCAGGCAGGGGGCGGGCGGCGAGCAGTACTTC. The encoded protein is CASRQGAGGEQYF. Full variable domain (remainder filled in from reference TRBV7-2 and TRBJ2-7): GAGVSQSPSNKVTEKGKDVELRCDPISGHTALYWYRQSLGQGLEFLIYFQGNSAPDKSGLPSDRFSAERTGGSVSTLTIQRTQQEDSAVYLCASRQGAGGEQYFGPGTRLTVT.

CDR3 residues: CASSVTGGDHNEQFF. In DNA, the CDR3 is TGTGCCAGCAGCGTAACAGGGGGCGATCACAATGAGCAGTTCTTC. The chain carries TRBV7-2 and TRBJ2-1; TRBD1 matches at 9 bases. V lost 5 bases, J lost 5 bases, and 7 bases stayed unmatched. Per the germline V gene, CDR1 is SGHTA and CDR2 is FQGNSA. The CDR3 consists of 15 residues.

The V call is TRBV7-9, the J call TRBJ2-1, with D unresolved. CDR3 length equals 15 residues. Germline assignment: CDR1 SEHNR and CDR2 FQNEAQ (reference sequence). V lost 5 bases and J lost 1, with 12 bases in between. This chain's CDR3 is CASSRYTGSYNEQFF. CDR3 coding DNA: TGTGCCAGCAGCCGTTATACGGGTTCCTACAATGAGCAGTTCTTC.

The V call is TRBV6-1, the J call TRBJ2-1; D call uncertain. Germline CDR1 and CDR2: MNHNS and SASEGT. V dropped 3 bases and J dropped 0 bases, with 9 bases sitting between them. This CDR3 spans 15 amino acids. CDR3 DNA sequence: TGTGCCAGCAGTGAGGTACAGATCTCCTACAATGAGCAGTTCTTC. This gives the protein CASSEVQISYNEQFF.

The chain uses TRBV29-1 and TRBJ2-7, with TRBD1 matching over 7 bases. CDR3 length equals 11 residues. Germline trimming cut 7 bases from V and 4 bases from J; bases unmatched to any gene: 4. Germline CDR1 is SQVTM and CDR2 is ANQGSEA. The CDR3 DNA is TGCAGCGCAGGGGGTCAGTACGAGCAGTACTTC. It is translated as CSAGGQYEQYF.

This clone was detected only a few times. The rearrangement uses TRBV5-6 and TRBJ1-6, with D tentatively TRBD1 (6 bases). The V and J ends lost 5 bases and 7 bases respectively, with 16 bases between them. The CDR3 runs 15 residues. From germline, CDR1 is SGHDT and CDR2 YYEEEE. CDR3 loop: CASSFEQGYNSPLHF. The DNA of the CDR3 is TGTGCCAGCAGTTTTGAACAGGGATACAATTCACCCCTCCACTTT.

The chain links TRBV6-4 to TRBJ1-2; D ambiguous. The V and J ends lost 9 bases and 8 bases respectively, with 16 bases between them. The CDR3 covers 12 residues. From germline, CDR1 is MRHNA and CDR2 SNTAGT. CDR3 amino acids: CARPGGHLGYTF. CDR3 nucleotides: TGTGCCAGACCCGGAGGTCACTTGGGCTACACCTTC.

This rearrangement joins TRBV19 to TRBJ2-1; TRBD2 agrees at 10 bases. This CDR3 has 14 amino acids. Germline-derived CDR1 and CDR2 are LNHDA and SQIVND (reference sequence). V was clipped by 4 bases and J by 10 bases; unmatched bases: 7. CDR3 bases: TGTGCCAGTAGTACCCGTAGCGGGGGGAGGGAGCAGTTCTTC. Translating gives CASSTRSGGREQFF.

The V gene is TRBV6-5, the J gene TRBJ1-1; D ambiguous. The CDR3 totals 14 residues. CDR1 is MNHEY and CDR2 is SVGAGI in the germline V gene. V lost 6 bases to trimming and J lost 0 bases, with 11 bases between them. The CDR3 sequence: CASREMTVNTEAFF. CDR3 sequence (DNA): TGTGCCAGCAGGGAGATGACGGTGAACACTGAAGCTTTCTTT.